These 8 T cell receptor beta chains were all obtained from the same sample, sequenced in a study of metastatic and nonmetastatic thyroid tumors. Thyroid surgery took place with no prior treatment in any patient. TCRdb re-called the PCR reads through MiXCR. Seen here are around 53,000 clones, approximately 15% observed once, and the top ten hold under 3%. Specimen: blood. All receptors come from a female donor with papillary thyroid cancer or a benign thyroid nodule (not recorded which). Some clones in this sample may be carry-over from other donors' samples.

At least ten counts were recorded for this clone. The V and J genes are TRBV5-1 and TRBJ1-2; D gene uncertain. The germline V gene encodes CDR1 SGHRS and CDR2 YFSETQ. The CDR3 has 13 amino acids. Trimming shortened V by 2 bases and J by 2 bases, and 7 bases separated the two germline ends. CDR3 DNA sequence: TGCGCCAGCAGCTTAGGAGAAAACTATGGCTACACCTTC. Translation: CASSLGENYGYTF.

This clone showed up many times. DNA for the CDR3: TGTGCCAGCAGTGGGAGGACTAGCGGGAGGGCCCTGAACACCGGGGAGCTGTTTTTT. This gives the protein CASSGRTSGRALNTGELFF. The chain employs TRBV25-1 and TRBJ2-2; TRBD2 aligns across 15 bases. J gave up 1 base and V 4 bases, and 7 bases lay outside the gene matches. The CDR3 contains 19 residues. Germline V gene data show CDR1 as MGHDK and CDR2 as SYGVNS.

As concerns this clone: Other DNA variants within this sample encode the same CDR3. V and J are TRBV6-1 and TRBJ2-2; D uncertain. CDR3 length equals 15 residues. Germline lookup yields CDR1 MNHNS and CDR2 SASEGT. Deletions cut 1 base from V and 4 bases from J, with 10 bases between. The CDR3 DNA reads TGTGCCAGCAGTGAAGGGGCGCGAAGCACCGGGGAGCTGTTTTTT. This codes for CASSEGARSTGELFF.

The chain couples TRBV20-1 to TRBJ2-7; perhaps TRBD2 as D (5 bases). CDR3 length equals 14 residues. Germline V gives CDR1 DFQATT, CDR2 SNEGSKA (reference sequence). Trimming removed 1 base at V and 5 bases at J, with 15 bases between. CDR3 DNA sequence: TGCAGTGCTAGAGTGGGTGAGAGGGCTAACGAGCAGTACTTC. Translating gives CSARVGERANEQYF.

This clone was observed at least ten times. The CDR3 DNA follows: TGCGCCAGCAGCCAAGTTTTGTTTGTAACCGGGCCCTCTATCAATCAGCCCCAGCATTTT. This encodes CASSQVLFVTGPSINQPQHF. The genes are TRBV4-1 and TRBJ1-5, with no clear D. V lost 1 base to trimming and J lost 3 bases, with 25 bases between them. Germline V gene sequence: CDR1 MGHRA, CDR2 YSYEKL. This CDR3 region has 20 residues.

V gene TRBV3-1 combines with J gene TRBJ2-3; no definite D call. Germline V gene lookup returns CDR1 LGHDT and CDR2 YNNKEL (reference sequence). V was clipped by 4 bases and J by 0 bases, with 14 bases between them. The CDR3 runs 16 residues. The CDR3 nucleotides read TGTGCCAGCAGCCCAAGTGTCCGGCTCAGCACAGATACGCAGTATTTT. Encoded protein: CASSPSVRLSTDTQYF.

In DNA, the CDR3 is TGTGCCAGCAGTTATCTCAGCGTGATCTCCTACGAGCAGTACTTC. Protein product: CASSYLSVISYEQYF. The rearrangement uses TRBV6-2 or TRBV6-3 and TRBJ2-7, with D uncertain. Trimming removed 3 bases at V and 0 bases at J, with 12 bases between. The germline gives CDR1 MNHEY, CDR2 SVGEGT. There are 15 residues in the CDR3.

The V gene is TRBV6-2 or TRBV6-3, the J gene TRBJ2-3, with 9 bases aligning to TRBD2. J was trimmed by 0 bases and V by 3 bases; bases with no gene match: 10. Germline V gene lookup returns CDR1 MNHEY and CDR2 SVGEGT. This CDR3 comprises 18 residues. The CDR3 loop reads CASSYLRASGTSTDTQYF. CDR3 DNA: TGTGCCAGCAGTTATTTGAGGGCTAGCGGGACCAGCACAGATACGCAGTATTTT.